The 3 T cell receptor beta chains below all came from one sample that was sequenced in a study of blood T cell repertoires in COVID-19. Here immunoSEQ multiplex PCR was the method, and the copy in TCRdb shows in-frame clones only, minus some. The profile shows about 280,000 clones, around 93% of them singletons. The material sequenced was PBMCs or T cells enriched from blood (not recorded which). The receptors were gathered from a man in his forties who had been exposed to COVID-19.

The chain has TRBV15 and TRBJ1-1, with 7 nucleotides matching TRBD1. The CDR3 runs 14 residues. Germline V gene data show CDR1 as LNHNV and CDR2 as YYDKDF (reference sequence). V was pared by 0 bases and J by 4 bases, with 2 bases of the junction left unmatched. CDR3 protein: CATSRDQGVTEAFF. The CDR3, as DNA: TGTGCCACCAGCAGAGATCAGGGGGTCACTGAAGCTTTCTTT.

The chain uses TRBV6-1 and TRBJ1-2; D remains unclear. The length of the CDR3 is 12 residues. The germline CDR1 and CDR2 sequences are MNHNS and SASEGT. V was shortened by 3 bases and J by 3 bases, with 5 bases between the two germline ends. CDR3 DNA sequence: TGTGCCAGCAGTGAGTTAGACTATGGCTACACCTTC. Translated: CASSELDYGYTF.

The chain recombines TRBV28 with TRBJ1-5, with D possibly matching TRBD1 (6 bases). This CDR3 has 12 residues. Trimming stripped 11 bases from V and 1 base from J, with 9 bases between. Looked up from germline, CDR1 is MDHEN and CDR2 is SYDVKM. This chain's CDR3 is CAVQGSNQPQHF. The CDR3, as DNA: TGTGCCGTGCAGGGGAGCAATCAGCCCCAGCATTTT.